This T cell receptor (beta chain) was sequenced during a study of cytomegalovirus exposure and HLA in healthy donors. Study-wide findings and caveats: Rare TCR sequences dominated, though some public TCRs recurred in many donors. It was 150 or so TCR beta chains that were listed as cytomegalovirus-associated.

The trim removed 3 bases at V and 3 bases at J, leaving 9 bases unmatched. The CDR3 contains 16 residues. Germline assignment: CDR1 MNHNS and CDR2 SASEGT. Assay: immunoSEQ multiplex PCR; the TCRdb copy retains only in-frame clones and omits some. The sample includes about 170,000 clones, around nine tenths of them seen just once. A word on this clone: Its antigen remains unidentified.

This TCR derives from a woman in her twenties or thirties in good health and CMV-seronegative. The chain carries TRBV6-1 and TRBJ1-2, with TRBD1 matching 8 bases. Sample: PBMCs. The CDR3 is CASSDDGLQGDYGYTF. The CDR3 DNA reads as TGTGCCAGCAGTGATGATGGGCTACAGGGGGACTATGGCTACACCTTC.